Listed below are T cell receptor beta chains from one sample, sequenced in a study of cytomegalovirus exposure and HLA in healthy donors. Sequencing used immunoSEQ multiplex PCR; TCRdb keeps in-frame clones, though not all of them. The sample contains roughly 71,000 clones, 65% to 70% of which appear only once. Specimen: PBMCs. All receptors come from a man aged 40-50 years in good health and CMV-seropositive. The CDR3 runs from the conserved cysteine through the conserved F or W. The D gene is left open where the match is weak. Clone size is stated in some rows and not others, as once, few, many or a class when expanded.

>TRBV7-3|TRBD1|-|TRBJ1-1
CASSEDRGMNTEAFF
>TRBV4-3|-|-|TRBJ2-2
CASSQEARITGELFF
>TRBV21-1|-|-|TRBJ2-5
CASSKGGRANGETQYF
>TRBV11-3|-|-|TRBJ2-5
CASSSKTEGLETQYF
>TRBV6-5|TRBD2|-|TRBJ2-1
CASSSSGGGYNEQFF
>TRBV9|TRBD1|-|TRBJ1-1
CASSASTGQGVNTEAFF
>TRBV2|TRBD2|few|TRBJ2-3
CASSSPSGGAADTQYF
>TRBV15|TRBD1|-|TRBJ2-5
CATSRDRGQETQYF
>TRBV2|-|-|TRBJ1-1
CASSEGRHTEAFF
>TRBV9|-|-|TRBJ1-1
CASSPDSGNTEAFF
>TRBV4-3|-|-|TRBJ1-1
CASSQDITHTEAFF
>TRBV9|-|-|TRBJ2-2
CASSVAGTGELFF
>TRBV7-6|-|-|TRBJ1-4
CASSRAGGRDEKLFF
>TRBV15|-|-|TRBJ2-7
CATSRELADYEQYF
>TRBV4-2|TRBD2|-|TRBJ2-3
CASSQSSGGADTQYF
>TRBV4-1|-|few|TRBJ2-5
CASSLIGEQETQYF
>TRBV28|TRBD1|-|TRBJ2-2
CASRPGQGNTGELFF
>TRBV7-2|TRBD1|few|TRBJ2-2
CASSPRQGALSGELFF
>TRBV7-9|-|-|TRBJ1-5
CASSAQDGPQHF
>TRBV13|-|-|TRBJ1-5
CASSGAQGTNQPQHF
>TRBV5-8|TRBD1|-|TRBJ2-7
CASRPQGKGREQYF
>TRBV2|TRBD2|once|TRBJ2-5
CASRAGAGETQYF
>TRBV7-8|-|-|TRBJ1-1
CASSLYGGRNTEAFF
>TRBV9|-|few|TRBJ1-1
CASSPRPRGRTEAFF
>TRBV28|TRBD1|few|TRBJ1-1
CASSLDRGGTEAFF
>TRBV5-1|-|few|TRBJ1-3
CASSFAGTSSGNTIYF
>TRBV2|-|-|TRBJ2-5
CASSMGMTAQYF
>TRBV28|-|-|TRBJ2-5
CASSLSWAGEEGTQYF
>TRBV25-1|TRBD1|few|TRBJ1-1
CASSPMDLQGVQNTEAFF
>TRBV28|-|-|TRBJ2-5
CASSLSGDMSETQYF
>TRBV7-9|-|-|TRBJ1-5
CASSLAGQPQHF
>TRBV4-1|TRBD2|-|TRBJ2-3
CASSQGRGGLSTQYF
>TRBV5-4|-|few|TRBJ2-5
CASSLEGGSQETQYF
>TRBV18|TRBD2|-|TRBJ2-5
CASSPPRSGGQETQYF
>TRBV2|TRBD1|-|TRBJ2-7
CASSPTGGYYEQYF
>TRBV7-2|-|-|TRBJ2-1
CASSLGGGVLNEQFF
>TRBV30|TRBD1|-|TRBJ1-1
CAWSVTGGSEAFF
>TRBV19|-|-|TRBJ1-2
CASSIDKGRVGTF
>TRBV6-5|TRBD1|few|TRBJ1-2
CASNKGQGYGYTF
>TRBV7-3|TRBD1|-|TRBJ2-1
CASSSGQGAYEQFF
>TRBV6-1|TRBD1|-|TRBJ1-6
CASRDRGRRSPLHF
>TRBV6-5|-|few|TRBJ2-1
CASSYSDSRGFNEQFF
>TRBV30|-|-|TRBJ1-2
CAWSGGDSYGYTF
>TRBV19|-|-|TRBJ1-1
CASSSRVEAFF
>TRBV5-7|TRBD1|few|TRBJ1-2
CASSWSRVGQGYGYTF
>TRBV6-1|TRBD1|-|TRBJ2-7
CASSDMTGGYAEQYF
>TRBV25-1|-|once|TRBJ1-1
CASSEFFRVADNTEAFF
>TRBV10-2|TRBD1|-|TRBJ2-7
CASRMTGSEQYF
>TRBV19|TRBD1|-|TRBJ2-5
CASSMSAQGAGETQYF
>TRBV7-6|TRBD2|-|TRBJ2-7
CASSLGGGLVSPEQYF